The clone carrying this T cell receptor (beta chain) is termed medium-sized. Its antigen remains unknown. The sample originates from a study of T cell repertoires in aging, cancer and after chemotherapy. Study-level findings and limits: In healthy donors, age-related TCR diversity loss mainly reflected lost richness.

Multiplex touch-down PCR with TRB-A/B primers amplified rearranged V-D-J TRB sequences. MiXCR, applied by TCRdb to the multiplex PCR reads, yields one record per CDR3 protein. The sample contains 5,000 to 7,500 distinct CDR3 sequences, 25% to 35% of which appear only once. This CDR3 is built from 13 residues. Trimming took off 2 bases at V and 3 bases at J, with 8 bases between the two ends. Germline V gives CDR1 MNHEY, CDR2 SVGEGT. Peripheral blood genomic DNA, not sorted cells or RNA, was the template. The chain has TRBV6-2 or TRBV6-3 and TRBJ2-7; D is uncertain. The sample was blood. The receptor was derived from a human donor with a blood cancer. The DNA for the CDR3 is TGTGCCAGCAGTTACCAAACGAGCTACGAGCAGTACTTC. It specifies CASSYQTSYEQYF.